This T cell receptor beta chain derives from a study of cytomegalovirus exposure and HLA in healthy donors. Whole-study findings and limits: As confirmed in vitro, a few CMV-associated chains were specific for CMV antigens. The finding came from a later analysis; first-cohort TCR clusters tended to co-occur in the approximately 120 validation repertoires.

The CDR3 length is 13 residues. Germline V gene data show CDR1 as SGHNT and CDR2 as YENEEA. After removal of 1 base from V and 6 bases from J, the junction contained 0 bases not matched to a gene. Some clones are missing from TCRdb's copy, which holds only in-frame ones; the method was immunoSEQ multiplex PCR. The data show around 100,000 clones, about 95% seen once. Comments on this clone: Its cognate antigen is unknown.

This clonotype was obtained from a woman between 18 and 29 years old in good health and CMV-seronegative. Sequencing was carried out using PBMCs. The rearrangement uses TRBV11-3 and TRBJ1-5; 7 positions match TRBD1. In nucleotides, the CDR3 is TGTGCCAGCAGCTTAGGGACAGGTCAGCCCCAGCATTTT. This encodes CASSLGTGQPQHF.